This TCR beta chain originates from a study of blood T cell repertoires in COVID-19. Using immunoSEQ multiplex PCR, the repertoire was profiled, and TCRdb retains in-frame clones only, with some absent. The sample shows fewer than 250,000 clones, 88% of them seen only once. This TCR derives from a man in his sixties or seventies with acute or convalescent COVID-19. Sequencing was done on a sample of peripheral blood.

DNA for the CDR3: TGTGCCAGCAGTTACGCCGGAGAATCTAACTATGGCTACACCTTC. Amino acid sequence: CASSYAGESNYGYTF. This chain links TRBV6-5 with TRBJ1-2, with D unclear. V lost 2 bases and J lost 0, with 10 bases in between. The CDR3 totals 15 residues. The germline gives CDR1 MNHEY, CDR2 SVGAGI.